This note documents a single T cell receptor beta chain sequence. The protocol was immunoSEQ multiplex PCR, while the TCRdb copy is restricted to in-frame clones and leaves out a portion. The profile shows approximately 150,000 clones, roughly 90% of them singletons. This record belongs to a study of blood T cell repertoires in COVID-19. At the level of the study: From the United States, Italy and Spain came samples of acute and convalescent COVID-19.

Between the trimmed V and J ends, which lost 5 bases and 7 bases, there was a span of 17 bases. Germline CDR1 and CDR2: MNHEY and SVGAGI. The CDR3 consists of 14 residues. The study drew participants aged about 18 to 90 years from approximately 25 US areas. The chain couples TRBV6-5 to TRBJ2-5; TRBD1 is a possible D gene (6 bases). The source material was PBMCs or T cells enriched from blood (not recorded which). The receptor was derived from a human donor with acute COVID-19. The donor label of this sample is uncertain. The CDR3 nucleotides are TGTGCCAGCAGTAGCAGGGGCATACCTAGGACCCAGTACTTC. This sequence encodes CASSSRGIPRTQYF.